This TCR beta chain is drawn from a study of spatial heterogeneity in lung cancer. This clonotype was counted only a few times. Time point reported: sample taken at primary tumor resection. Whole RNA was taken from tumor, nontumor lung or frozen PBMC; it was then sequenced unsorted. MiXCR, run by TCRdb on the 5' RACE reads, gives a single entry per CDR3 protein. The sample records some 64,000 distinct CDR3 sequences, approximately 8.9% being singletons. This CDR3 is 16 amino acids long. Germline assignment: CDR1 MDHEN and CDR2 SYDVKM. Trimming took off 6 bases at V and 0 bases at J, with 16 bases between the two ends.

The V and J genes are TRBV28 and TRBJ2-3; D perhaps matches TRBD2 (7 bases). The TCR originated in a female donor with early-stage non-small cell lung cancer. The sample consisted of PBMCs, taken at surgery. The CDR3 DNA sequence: TGTGCCAGCAGGCCTTTCGGGGGGCCAAGCACAGATACGCAGTATTTT. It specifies CASRPFGGPSTDTQYF.